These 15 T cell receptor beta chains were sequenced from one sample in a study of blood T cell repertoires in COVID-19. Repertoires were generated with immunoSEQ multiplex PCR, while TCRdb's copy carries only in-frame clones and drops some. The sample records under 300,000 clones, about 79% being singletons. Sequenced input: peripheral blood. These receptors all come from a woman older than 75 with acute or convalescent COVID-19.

The CDR3 bases are TGTGCCAGCAGTGCGACCGGGACAGGGAGGGGGCGAAGTGAGCAGTACTTC. Protein product: CASSATGTGRGRSEQYF. The chain is built from TRBV2 and TRBJ2-7; TRBD1 matches at 9 bases. The CDR3 is 17 amino acids. With V trimmed by 4 bases and J by 7 bases, 17 bases remained unmatched. The germline V gene encodes CDR1 SNHLY and CDR2 FYNNEI.

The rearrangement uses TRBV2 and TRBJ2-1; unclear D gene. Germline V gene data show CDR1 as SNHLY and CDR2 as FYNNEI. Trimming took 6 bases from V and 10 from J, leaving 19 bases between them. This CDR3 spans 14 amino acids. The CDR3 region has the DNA TGTGCCAGCAGGTCCAGTGTAATTGCTTGGGAGCAGTTCTTC. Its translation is CASRSSVIAWEQFF.

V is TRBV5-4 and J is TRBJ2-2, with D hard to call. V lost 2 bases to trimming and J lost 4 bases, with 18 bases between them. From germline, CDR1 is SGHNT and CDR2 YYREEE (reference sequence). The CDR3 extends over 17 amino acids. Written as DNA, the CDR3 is TGTGCCAGCAGCTTATTGTTGCTGTCGACGGGCACCGGGGAGCTGTTTTTT. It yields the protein CASSLLLLSTGTGELFF. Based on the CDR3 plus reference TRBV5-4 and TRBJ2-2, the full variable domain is ETGVTQSPTHLIKTRGQQVTLRCSSQSGHNTVSWYQQALGQGPQFIFQYYREEENGRGNFPPRFSGLQFPNYSSELNVNALELDDSALYLCASSLLLLSTGTGELFFGEGSRLTVL.

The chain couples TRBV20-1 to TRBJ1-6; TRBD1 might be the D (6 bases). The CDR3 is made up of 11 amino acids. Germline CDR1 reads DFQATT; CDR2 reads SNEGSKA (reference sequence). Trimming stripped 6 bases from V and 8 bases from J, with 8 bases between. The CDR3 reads CSAKGDSPLHF. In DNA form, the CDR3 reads TGCAGTGCGAAGGGGGATTCACCCCTCCACTTT.

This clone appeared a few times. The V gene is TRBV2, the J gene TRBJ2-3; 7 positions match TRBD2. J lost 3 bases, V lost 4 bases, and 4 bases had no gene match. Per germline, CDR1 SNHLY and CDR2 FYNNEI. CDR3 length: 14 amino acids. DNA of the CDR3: TGTGCCAGCAGTGCAGCGGGGCGAACAGATACGCAGTATTTT. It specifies CASSAAGRTDTQYF.

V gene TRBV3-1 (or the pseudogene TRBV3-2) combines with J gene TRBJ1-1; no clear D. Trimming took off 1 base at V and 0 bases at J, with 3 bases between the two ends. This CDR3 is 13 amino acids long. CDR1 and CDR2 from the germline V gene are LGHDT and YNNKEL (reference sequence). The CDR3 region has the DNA TGTGCCAGCAGCCAAGCCGTGAACACTGAAGCTTTCTTT. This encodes CASSQAVNTEAFF.

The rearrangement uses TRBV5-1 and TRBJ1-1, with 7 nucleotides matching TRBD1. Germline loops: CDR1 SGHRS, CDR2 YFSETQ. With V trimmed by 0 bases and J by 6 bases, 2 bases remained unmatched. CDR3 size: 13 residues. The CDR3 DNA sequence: TGCGCCAGCAGCTTGGTAACAGGGGCTGAAGCTTTCTTT. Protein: CASSLVTGAEAFF.

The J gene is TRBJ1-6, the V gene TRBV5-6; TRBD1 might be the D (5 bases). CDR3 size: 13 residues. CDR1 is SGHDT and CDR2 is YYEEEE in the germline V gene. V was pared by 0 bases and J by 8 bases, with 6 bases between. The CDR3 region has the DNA TGTGCCAGCAGCTTGGAGGGGTATTCACCCCTCCACTTT. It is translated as CASSLEGYSPLHF.

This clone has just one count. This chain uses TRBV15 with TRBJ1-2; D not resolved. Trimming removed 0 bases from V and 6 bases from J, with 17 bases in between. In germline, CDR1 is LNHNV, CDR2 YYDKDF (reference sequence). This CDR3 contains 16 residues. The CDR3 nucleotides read TGTGCCACCAGCAGAGACCCCGCCGTCCTAACCAATGGCTACACCTTC. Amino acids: CATSRDPAVLTNGYTF.

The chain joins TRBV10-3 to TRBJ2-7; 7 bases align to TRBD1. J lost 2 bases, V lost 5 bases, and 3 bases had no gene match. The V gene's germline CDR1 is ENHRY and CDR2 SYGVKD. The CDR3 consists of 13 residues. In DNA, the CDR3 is TGTGCCATCAGTCGGGACAGTACCTACGAGCAGTACTTC. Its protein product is CAISRDSTYEQYF.

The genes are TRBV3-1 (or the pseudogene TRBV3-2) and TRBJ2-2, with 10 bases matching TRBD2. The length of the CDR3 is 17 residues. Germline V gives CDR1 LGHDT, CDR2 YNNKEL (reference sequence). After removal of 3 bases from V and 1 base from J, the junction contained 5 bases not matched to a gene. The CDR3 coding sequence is TGTGCCAGCAGCCATCCCCGGACTAGCGGGAACACCGGGGAGCTGTTTTTT. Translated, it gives CASSHPRTSGNTGELFF.

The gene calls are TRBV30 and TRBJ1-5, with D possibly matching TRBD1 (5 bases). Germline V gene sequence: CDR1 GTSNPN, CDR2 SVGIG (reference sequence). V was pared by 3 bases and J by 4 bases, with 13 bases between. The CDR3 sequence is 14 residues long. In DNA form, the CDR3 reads TGTGCCTGGAGAAATGCCGGGGGAAATCAGCCCCAGCATTTT. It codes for CAWRNAGGNQPQHF.

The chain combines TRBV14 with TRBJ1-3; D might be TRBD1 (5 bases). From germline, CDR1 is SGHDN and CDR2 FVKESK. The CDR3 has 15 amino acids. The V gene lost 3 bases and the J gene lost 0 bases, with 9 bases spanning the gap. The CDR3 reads CASSQAGHSGNTIYF. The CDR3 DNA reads TGTGCCAGCAGCCAGGCCGGACACTCTGGAAACACCATATATTTT.

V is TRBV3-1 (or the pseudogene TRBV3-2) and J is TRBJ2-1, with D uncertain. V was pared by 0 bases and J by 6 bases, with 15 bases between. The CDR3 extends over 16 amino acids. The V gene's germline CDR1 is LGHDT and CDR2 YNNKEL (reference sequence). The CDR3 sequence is CASSQEGATTFNEQFF. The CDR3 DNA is TGTGCCAGCAGCCAAGAGGGCGCAACGACGTTCAATGAGCAGTTCTTC.

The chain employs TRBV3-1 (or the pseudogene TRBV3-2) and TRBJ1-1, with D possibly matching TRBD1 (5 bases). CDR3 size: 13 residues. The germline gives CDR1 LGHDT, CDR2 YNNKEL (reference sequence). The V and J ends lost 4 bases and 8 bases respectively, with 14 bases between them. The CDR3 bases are TGTGCCAGCAGCCTTGGTGGCCGGGGGGAAGCTTTCTTT. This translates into CASSLGGRGEAFF.